This T cell receptor (beta chain) was sequenced in a study of blood T cell repertoires in COVID-19. At the level of the study: Acute-phase and convalescent COVID-19 samples originated in the United States, Italy and Spain. Sources were T cells, B-cell-depleted T cells, or PBMCs; the material itself was cDNA or gDNA.

Original processing notes: The assay estimated nucleated cells by amplifying reference gene primers. The method was immunoSEQ multiplex PCR; TCRdb's version includes in-frame clones alone and lacks a portion of them. The DNA gave D and trimming, while V, J and clone size come from that table. Of around 150,000 clones in the sample, around 80% are singletons; the top ten hold approximately 4.5%. CDR3 length: 18 residues. V dropped 5 bases and J dropped 0; count of bases not matched to a gene: 15. Germline V CDR1 and CDR2: MDHEN, SYDVKM. The chain couples TRBV28 to TRBJ2-7; TRBD2 matches at 8 bases. This clonotype was sampled from a woman older than 75 with active or convalescent COVID-19. The sample was peripheral blood. The CDR3, as DNA: TGTGCCAGCAGTCCCGCTCATCTAAAGCGGGGGAGCTCCTACGAGCAGTACTTC. Residues: CASSPAHLKRGSSYEQYF. Using reference TRBV28 and TRBJ2-7 for the parts outside the CDR3, the full variable domain is DVKVTQSSRYLVKRTGEKVFLECVQDMDHENMFWYRQDPGLGLRLIYFSYDVKMKEKGDIPEGYSVSREKKERFSLILESASTNQTSMYLCASSPAHLKRGSSYEQYFGPGTRLTVT.